One and the same sample provided the 22 T cell receptor beta chains below, sequenced in a study of blood T cell repertoires in COVID-19. Only in-frame clones appear in the TCRdb table, and some are missing; sequencing was by immunoSEQ multiplex PCR. The data contain roughly 380,000 clones, roughly 85% of them singletons. What was sequenced was peripheral blood. The receptors stem from a woman aged 18-29 years with acute or convalescent COVID-19.

As concerns this clone: Other nucleotide sequences from this sample produce the same CDR3. This sequence joins TRBV19 and TRBJ2-7; 9 positions match TRBD1. Germline V lookup: CDR1 LNHDA, CDR2 SQIVND (reference sequence). The CDR3 is made up of 14 amino acids. Unmatched junction bases numbered 4, after V lost 6 bases and J lost 1 base. For the CDR3, the DNA is TGTGCCAGTAGCTACGGGACAGGGTCCTACGAGCAGTACTTC. It codes for CASSYGTGSYEQYF.

This clone was found once. The chain employs TRBV2 and TRBJ1-6, with 9 positions matching TRBD1. The CDR3 has 13 amino acids. Germline assignment: CDR1 SNHLY and CDR2 FYNNEI. V lost 9 bases, J lost 10 bases, and 7 bases stayed unmatched. DNA of the CDR3: TGTGCCAGGGGACAGGGATTAGGGTCACCCCTCCACTTT. Residues: CARGQGLGSPLHF.

The V and J genes are TRBV28 and TRBJ2-3; 7 bases agree with TRBD2. Trimming removed 2 bases from V and 6 bases from J; junction bases left unmatched: 8. CDR1 is MDHEN and CDR2 is SYDVKM in the germline V gene. The CDR3 length is 15 residues. CDR3 residues: CASSLRAGAPDTQYF. In DNA, the CDR3 is TGTGCCAGCAGTTTAAGGGCGGGAGCACCTGATACGCAGTATTTT.

This sequence joins TRBV7-8 and TRBJ1-5; the match to TRBD1 covers 10 bases. CDR3 length: 15 residues. Germline assignment: CDR1 SGHVS and CDR2 FQNEAQ. V lost 2 bases, J lost 7 bases, and 5 bases stayed unmatched. CDR3 residues: CASSLRDRGDQPQHF. The CDR3 bases are TGTGCCAGCAGCTTAAGGGACAGGGGAGACCAGCCCCAGCATTTT.

The gene calls are TRBV11-2 and TRBJ1-4, with TRBD1 matching 10 bases. CDR1 is SGHAT and CDR2 is FQNNGV in the germline V gene. V gave up 5 bases and J gave up 5 bases; unmatched junction bases: 5. The CDR3 sequence is 15 residues long. This CDR3 reads CASSRRGQGNEKLFF. Here the CDR3 DNA reads TGTGCCAGCAGCCGGAGGGGACAGGGGAATGAAAAACTGTTTTTT.

J is TRBJ1-1 and V is TRBV5-1; 7 bases fit TRBD1. There are 14 residues in the CDR3. Germline CDR1 reads SGHRS; CDR2 reads YFSETQ. Trimming cost V 4 bases and J 4 bases; bases outside gene matches: 7. The CDR3 DNA follows: TGCGCCAGCAGCCAGGGACAGTCAGTCACTGAAGCTTTCTTT. Its protein product is CASSQGQSVTEAFF.

V usage is TRBV18 and J usage is TRBJ2-3; 10 nucleotides match TRBD2. The length of the CDR3 is 17 residues. V was clipped by 2 bases and J by 2 bases; unmatched bases: 7. The germline gives CDR1 KGHSH, CDR2 LQKENI. This chain's CDR3 is CASSPVASGGLTDTQYF. CDR3 DNA: TGTGCCAGCTCACCAGTGGCTAGCGGGGGCCTCACAGATACGCAGTATTTT. Drawing the rest from reference TRBV18 and TRBJ2-3, the complete variable domain is NAGVMQNPRHLVRRRGQEARLRCSPMKGHSHVYWYRQLPEEGLKFMVYLQKENIIDESGMPKERFSAEFPKEGPSILRIQQVVRGDSAAYFCASSPVASGGLTDTQYFGPGTRLTVL.

The chain employs TRBV10-1 and TRBJ1-2, with 8 bases matching TRBD1. The germline CDR1 and CDR2 sequences are WNHNN and SYGVQD (reference sequence). The CDR3 has 15 amino acids. V dropped 5 bases and J dropped 4; count of bases not matched to a gene: 9. The CDR3 DNA reads TGCGCCAGCAGTCCCGGGGGACAGGCCGTCTATGGCTACACCTTC. Translated, it gives CASSPGGQAVYGYTF.

The chain employs TRBV3-1 (or the pseudogene TRBV3-2) and TRBJ2-1; 11 bases are a match to TRBD2. Germline V gene lookup returns CDR1 LGHDT and CDR2 YNNKEL (reference sequence). The V and J ends lost 2 bases and 7 bases, in that order; junction bases with no gene match: 4. There are 15 residues in the CDR3. CDR3 in amino acids: CASSQRASGRNEQFF. The CDR3 bases are TGTGCCAGCAGCCAAAGGGCTAGCGGGAGGAATGAGCAGTTCTTC.

CDR3 nucleotide sequence: TGTGCCAGCAGCCCCGGGAGTACGGCGAACACTGAAGCTTTCTTT. Translation gives CASSPGSTANTEAFF. The chain couples TRBV5-5 to TRBJ1-1; D not resolved. V lost 4 bases and J lost 1, with 14 bases in between. The CDR3 has 15 residues. Germline assignment: CDR1 SGHKS and CDR2 YYEKEE (reference sequence).

The chain links TRBV19 to TRBJ2-1, with 8 nucleotides matching TRBD2. Germline V gene data show CDR1 as LNHDA and CDR2 as SQIVND (reference sequence). This CDR3 contains 17 residues. The J segment lost 6 bases and the V segment lost 0 bases, leaving 10 bases of the junction unmatched. CDR3 residues: CASSIEDSGKWGNEQFF. The CDR3 region has the DNA TGTGCCAGTAGTATAGAAGATAGCGGGAAGTGGGGCAATGAGCAGTTCTTC.

The rearrangement joins TRBV24-1 to TRBJ1-2; TRBD1 aligns across 7 bases. CDR1 is KGHDR, CDR2 SFDVKD, per germline. The CDR3 extends over 13 amino acids. The junction had 2 bases not matched to a gene; V was cut back by 4 bases and J by 4 bases. CDR3 sequence: CATSEGQAYGYTF. CDR3 coding DNA: TGTGCCACCAGTGAAGGACAGGCCTATGGCTACACCTTC.

This sequence joins TRBV5-1 and TRBJ2-1; 11 bases match TRBD2. The ends lost 2 bases at V and 8 bases at J; junction bases unmatched: 9. This CDR3 contains 16 residues. The germline V gene has CDR1 SGHRS and CDR2 YFSETQ. The DNA of the CDR3 is TGCGCCAGCAGCTTCACTAGCGGGGGAGCAGGGGATGAGCAGTTCTTC. Encoded protein: CASSFTSGGAGDEQFF.

The J gene is TRBJ2-5, the V gene TRBV7-7; TRBD1 matches at 9 bases. The V gene's germline CDR1 is SSHAT and CDR2 FNYEAQ (reference sequence). The CDR3 has 15 amino acids. Trimming at V came to 3 bases and at J to 5 bases, leaving 7 bases not matched to a gene. The CDR3 protein is CASSLGQGPIETQYF. The CDR3 nucleotides are TGTGCCAGCAGCTTGGGACAGGGACCGATCGAGACCCAGTACTTC.

This sequence joins TRBV6-2 or TRBV6-3 and TRBJ1-2; D unclear. CDR3 length: 14 residues. Per the germline V gene, CDR1 is MNHEY and CDR2 is SVGEGT. V was shortened by 2 bases and J by 8 bases, with 15 bases between the two germline ends. CDR3 protein: CASSYGDPGEGYTF. CDR3 sequence (DNA): TGTGCCAGCAGTTACGGAGATCCTGGGGAGGGCTACACCTTC.

This rearrangement joins TRBV3-1 (or the pseudogene TRBV3-2) to TRBJ2-7; D remains ambiguous. The V gene's germline CDR1 is LGHDT and CDR2 YNNKEL (reference sequence). The CDR3 runs to 12 residues. Between the trimmed V and J ends, which lost 4 bases and 4 bases, there was a span of 8 bases. CDR3 in amino acids: CASSLHKYEQYF. The CDR3 DNA reads as TGTGCCAGCAGCCTTCACAAGTACGAGCAGTACTTC.

This chain connects TRBV9 to TRBJ2-7; 11 nucleotides agree with TRBD1. The trim removed 3 bases at V and 4 bases at J, leaving 6 bases unmatched. Germline V CDR1 and CDR2: SGDLS, YYNGEE. This CDR3 spans 15 amino acids. CDR3 loop: CASSAEDRGRYEQYF. The CDR3 DNA follows: TGTGCCAGCAGCGCGGAGGACAGGGGGCGATACGAGCAGTACTTC.

This chain links TRBV7-8 with TRBJ1-1; D unclear. V gave up 5 bases and J gave up 1 base, with 17 bases separating them. This CDR3 comprises 16 residues. Per germline, CDR1 SGHVS and CDR2 FQNEAQ. As DNA, the CDR3 is TGTGCCAGCAGCCTTAGGCGGGGTCTGGGGAACACTGAAGCTTTCTTT. Protein sequence: CASSLRRGLGNTEAFF. Together with reference TRBV7-8 and TRBJ1-1, the CDR3 gives the full variable domain: GAGVSQSPRYKVAKRGQDVALRCDPISGHVSLFWYQQALGQGPEFLTYFQNEAQLDKSGLPSDRFFAERPEGSVSTLKIQRTQQEDSAVYLCASSLRRGLGNTEAFFGQGTRLTVV.

V and J are TRBV5-1 and TRBJ1-2; TRBD1 agrees at 7 bases. The J segment lost 2 bases and the V segment lost 0 bases, leaving 7 bases of the junction unmatched. The CDR3 is made up of 16 amino acids. Germline-derived CDR1 and CDR2 are SGHRS and YFSETQ. CDR3 amino acids: CASSLAWDSGNYGYTF. CDR3 DNA: TGCGCCAGCAGCTTGGCCTGGGACAGCGGCAACTATGGCTACACCTTC.

This clone has a handful of counts. The chain combines TRBV3-1 (or the pseudogene TRBV3-2) with TRBJ2-7, with 12 bases matching TRBD2. The junction had 2 bases not matched to a gene; V was cut back by 8 bases and J by 3 bases. This CDR3 spans 13 amino acids. Germline assignment: CDR1 LGHDT and CDR2 YNNKEL (reference sequence). The CDR3 here is CASGTSGYYEQYF. Written as DNA, the CDR3 is TGTGCCAGCGGGACTAGCGGGTACTACGAGCAGTACTTC.

The chain has TRBV9 and TRBJ2-3; D uncertain. The CDR3 sequence is 16 residues long. Germline V gene data show CDR1 as SGDLS and CDR2 as YYNGEE. Trimming removed 3 bases from V and 3 bases from J, with 17 bases in between. CDR3 sequence: CASSALVDTATDTQYF. Here the CDR3 DNA reads TGTGCCAGCAGCGCTTTGGTTGATACTGCTACAGATACGCAGTATTTT. The variable domain in full, completed from reference TRBV9 and TRBJ2-3, reads DSGVTQTPKHLITATGQRVTLRCSPRSGDLSVYWYQQSLDQGLQFLIQYYNGEERAKGNILERFSAQQFPDLHSELNLSSLELGDSALYFCASSALVDTATDTQYFGPGTRLTVL.

The chain joins TRBV9 to TRBJ2-7, with D possibly matching TRBD1 (6 bases). This CDR3 is 13 amino acids long. CDR1 is SGDLS and CDR2 is YYNGEE in the germline V gene. Trimming took off 3 bases at V and 2 bases at J, with 9 bases between the two ends. CDR3 DNA sequence: TGTGCCAGCAGCGCCGGACAGCCCTACGAGCAGTACTTC. Its protein product is CASSAGQPYEQYF.